This T cell receptor beta chain was obtained from a study of T cells in localized non-small cell lung cancer. Findings and caveats of the study: Elevated blood T cell density was associated with longer overall survival. Appearing in adjacent lung were a median roughly 57 of the top 100 tumor clones.

Points on this clone: Antigen unknown.

The CDR3 contains 12 residues. Deletions cut 4 bases from V and 8 bases from J, with 9 bases between. Germline CDR1 and CDR2: SGDLS and YYNGEE. Clones were read by immunoSEQ multiplex PCR, and TCRdb kept only the in-frame ones, dropping some. The table lists tens of thousands of clones, about 90% of them singletons. The material sequenced was peripheral blood, taken before any cancer treatment. The sequence derives from a female donor of 60 years or more with stage I lung adenocarcinoma. The V and J genes are TRBV9 and TRBJ1-4; D uncertain. The DNA for the CDR3 is TGTGCCAGCAGCCCCTCCGACGAAAAACTGTTTTTT. It codes for CASSPSDEKLFF. Using reference TRBV9 and TRBJ1-4 for the parts outside the CDR3, the full variable domain is DSGVTQTPKHLITATGQRVTLRCSPRSGDLSVYWYQQSLDQGLQFLIQYYNGEERAKGNILERFSAQQFPDLHSELNLSSLELGDSALYFCASSPSDEKLFFGSGTQLSVL.